What follows describes a single T cell receptor beta chain. This clone has a single count. No cognate antigen has been identified for it. There are no base qualities to consult, and no much larger clone falls within one base. This sample was taken from a study of T cell responses to AZD1222 COVID-19 vaccine (dated by TCRdb to the early 2020s). With regard to the full study: A total of 233 trial participants underwent TCR sequencing, of whom approximately 200 had received two doses of AZD1222 and some 25 had received two doses of the MenACWY control vaccine. Trial participants were enrolled by age into subgroups of 18-55, 56-69 and 70-plus years, and roughly 160, 29 and 62 TCR-sequenced participants, respectively, were included in these subgroups.

The CDR3 regions of human TCRbeta chains were subjected to immunosequencing. The authors' pipeline ran thus. Repertoire TCRs were matched against a reference library of SARS-CoV-2-specific TCRs generated with the MIRA antigen-specificity platform. Breadth was defined as the fraction of unique TCRs that were SARS-CoV-2-associated. Depth was defined as the fraction of total T cells that were SARS-CoV-2-associated. Each spike-specific TCR was assigned to its reactive spike region and to a CD4 or CD8 class using the MIRA data. Log10-transformed breadth and depth values were compared by one-way ANOVA with Sidak's multiple comparisons tests. Entries here come from immuneACCESS through TCRdb and include only in-frame sequences with V and J called. Some clones fail to appear in such tables; in the studies checked, an unresolved V gene covers under half of the shortfall, and the cause of the remainder is unknown. D and trimming come from the DNA, and the V and J calls and clone size come from that table. The sample includes some 190,000 clones, with about nine tenths observed a single time. Approximately 1.9% of the sample belongs to the ten largest clones.

The intended sense of this specimen's time point label: about 28 days (+/-7) after the second vaccine dose. Because spike-specific TCR depth and breadth did not differ between the two schedules, AZD1222 recipients who got a second dose at roughly 4 weeks were pooled with those who got a second dose at roughly 12 weeks. Samples from vaccinated people were obtained from the UK trials COV001 and COV002, which included a single-blind randomized controlled phase 2/3 trial of AZD1222 (ChAdOx1 nCoV-19) in healthy adults. For TCRbeta chain sequencing, PBMC samples from trial participants were taken at day 0 and at day 28 after the second dose. Trimming takes 7 bases off V and 7 bases off J; junction bases not matched to a gene: 14. Including the terminal cysteine and phenylalanine, the CDR3 comprises 15 residues. Only the CDR3 region is kept as DNA, spanning 45 bases read in frame from base 1. Taken from the germline V gene, the CDR1 and CDR2 loops are SGHRS and YFSETQ.

What the authors observed across the whole study: Participants were mostly white British, with more females than males. The authors suggested clonal diversity may have been underestimated. In the small 56-69-year group, the increase in depth fell short of significance, most likely because of low power. Reportedly, almost half of the unique spike-specific TCRs recognized epitopes lying outside the regions that are mutated in the B.1.351 and B.1.1.7 variants. After two AZD1222 doses, both the breadth and the depth of spike-specific TCRs were significantly higher than at day 0 and than in MenACWY recipients. Conclusions about previously exposed vaccinees were limited because only six AZD1222 recipients were SARS-CoV-2 seropositive at baseline. Because no samples from the day 14 peak response were available, repertoires could be characterized only after the peak T cell response. CD4 TCRs associated with the vaccine covered the entire spike protein, and the dominant responses were in regions 160-218 and 743-854.

Recombination joined TRBV5-1 with TRBJ2-5; 9 middle bases align to TRBD2. This receptor was obtained from an adult who received the AZD1222 COVID-19 vaccine. This specimen was peripheral blood, taken 28 days after the second AZD1222 dose. The CDR3 reads CASGETSGFQGTQYF. At the DNA level, the sequence is TGCGCCAGCGGCGAGACTAGCGGCTTCCAGGGGACCCAGTACTTC.